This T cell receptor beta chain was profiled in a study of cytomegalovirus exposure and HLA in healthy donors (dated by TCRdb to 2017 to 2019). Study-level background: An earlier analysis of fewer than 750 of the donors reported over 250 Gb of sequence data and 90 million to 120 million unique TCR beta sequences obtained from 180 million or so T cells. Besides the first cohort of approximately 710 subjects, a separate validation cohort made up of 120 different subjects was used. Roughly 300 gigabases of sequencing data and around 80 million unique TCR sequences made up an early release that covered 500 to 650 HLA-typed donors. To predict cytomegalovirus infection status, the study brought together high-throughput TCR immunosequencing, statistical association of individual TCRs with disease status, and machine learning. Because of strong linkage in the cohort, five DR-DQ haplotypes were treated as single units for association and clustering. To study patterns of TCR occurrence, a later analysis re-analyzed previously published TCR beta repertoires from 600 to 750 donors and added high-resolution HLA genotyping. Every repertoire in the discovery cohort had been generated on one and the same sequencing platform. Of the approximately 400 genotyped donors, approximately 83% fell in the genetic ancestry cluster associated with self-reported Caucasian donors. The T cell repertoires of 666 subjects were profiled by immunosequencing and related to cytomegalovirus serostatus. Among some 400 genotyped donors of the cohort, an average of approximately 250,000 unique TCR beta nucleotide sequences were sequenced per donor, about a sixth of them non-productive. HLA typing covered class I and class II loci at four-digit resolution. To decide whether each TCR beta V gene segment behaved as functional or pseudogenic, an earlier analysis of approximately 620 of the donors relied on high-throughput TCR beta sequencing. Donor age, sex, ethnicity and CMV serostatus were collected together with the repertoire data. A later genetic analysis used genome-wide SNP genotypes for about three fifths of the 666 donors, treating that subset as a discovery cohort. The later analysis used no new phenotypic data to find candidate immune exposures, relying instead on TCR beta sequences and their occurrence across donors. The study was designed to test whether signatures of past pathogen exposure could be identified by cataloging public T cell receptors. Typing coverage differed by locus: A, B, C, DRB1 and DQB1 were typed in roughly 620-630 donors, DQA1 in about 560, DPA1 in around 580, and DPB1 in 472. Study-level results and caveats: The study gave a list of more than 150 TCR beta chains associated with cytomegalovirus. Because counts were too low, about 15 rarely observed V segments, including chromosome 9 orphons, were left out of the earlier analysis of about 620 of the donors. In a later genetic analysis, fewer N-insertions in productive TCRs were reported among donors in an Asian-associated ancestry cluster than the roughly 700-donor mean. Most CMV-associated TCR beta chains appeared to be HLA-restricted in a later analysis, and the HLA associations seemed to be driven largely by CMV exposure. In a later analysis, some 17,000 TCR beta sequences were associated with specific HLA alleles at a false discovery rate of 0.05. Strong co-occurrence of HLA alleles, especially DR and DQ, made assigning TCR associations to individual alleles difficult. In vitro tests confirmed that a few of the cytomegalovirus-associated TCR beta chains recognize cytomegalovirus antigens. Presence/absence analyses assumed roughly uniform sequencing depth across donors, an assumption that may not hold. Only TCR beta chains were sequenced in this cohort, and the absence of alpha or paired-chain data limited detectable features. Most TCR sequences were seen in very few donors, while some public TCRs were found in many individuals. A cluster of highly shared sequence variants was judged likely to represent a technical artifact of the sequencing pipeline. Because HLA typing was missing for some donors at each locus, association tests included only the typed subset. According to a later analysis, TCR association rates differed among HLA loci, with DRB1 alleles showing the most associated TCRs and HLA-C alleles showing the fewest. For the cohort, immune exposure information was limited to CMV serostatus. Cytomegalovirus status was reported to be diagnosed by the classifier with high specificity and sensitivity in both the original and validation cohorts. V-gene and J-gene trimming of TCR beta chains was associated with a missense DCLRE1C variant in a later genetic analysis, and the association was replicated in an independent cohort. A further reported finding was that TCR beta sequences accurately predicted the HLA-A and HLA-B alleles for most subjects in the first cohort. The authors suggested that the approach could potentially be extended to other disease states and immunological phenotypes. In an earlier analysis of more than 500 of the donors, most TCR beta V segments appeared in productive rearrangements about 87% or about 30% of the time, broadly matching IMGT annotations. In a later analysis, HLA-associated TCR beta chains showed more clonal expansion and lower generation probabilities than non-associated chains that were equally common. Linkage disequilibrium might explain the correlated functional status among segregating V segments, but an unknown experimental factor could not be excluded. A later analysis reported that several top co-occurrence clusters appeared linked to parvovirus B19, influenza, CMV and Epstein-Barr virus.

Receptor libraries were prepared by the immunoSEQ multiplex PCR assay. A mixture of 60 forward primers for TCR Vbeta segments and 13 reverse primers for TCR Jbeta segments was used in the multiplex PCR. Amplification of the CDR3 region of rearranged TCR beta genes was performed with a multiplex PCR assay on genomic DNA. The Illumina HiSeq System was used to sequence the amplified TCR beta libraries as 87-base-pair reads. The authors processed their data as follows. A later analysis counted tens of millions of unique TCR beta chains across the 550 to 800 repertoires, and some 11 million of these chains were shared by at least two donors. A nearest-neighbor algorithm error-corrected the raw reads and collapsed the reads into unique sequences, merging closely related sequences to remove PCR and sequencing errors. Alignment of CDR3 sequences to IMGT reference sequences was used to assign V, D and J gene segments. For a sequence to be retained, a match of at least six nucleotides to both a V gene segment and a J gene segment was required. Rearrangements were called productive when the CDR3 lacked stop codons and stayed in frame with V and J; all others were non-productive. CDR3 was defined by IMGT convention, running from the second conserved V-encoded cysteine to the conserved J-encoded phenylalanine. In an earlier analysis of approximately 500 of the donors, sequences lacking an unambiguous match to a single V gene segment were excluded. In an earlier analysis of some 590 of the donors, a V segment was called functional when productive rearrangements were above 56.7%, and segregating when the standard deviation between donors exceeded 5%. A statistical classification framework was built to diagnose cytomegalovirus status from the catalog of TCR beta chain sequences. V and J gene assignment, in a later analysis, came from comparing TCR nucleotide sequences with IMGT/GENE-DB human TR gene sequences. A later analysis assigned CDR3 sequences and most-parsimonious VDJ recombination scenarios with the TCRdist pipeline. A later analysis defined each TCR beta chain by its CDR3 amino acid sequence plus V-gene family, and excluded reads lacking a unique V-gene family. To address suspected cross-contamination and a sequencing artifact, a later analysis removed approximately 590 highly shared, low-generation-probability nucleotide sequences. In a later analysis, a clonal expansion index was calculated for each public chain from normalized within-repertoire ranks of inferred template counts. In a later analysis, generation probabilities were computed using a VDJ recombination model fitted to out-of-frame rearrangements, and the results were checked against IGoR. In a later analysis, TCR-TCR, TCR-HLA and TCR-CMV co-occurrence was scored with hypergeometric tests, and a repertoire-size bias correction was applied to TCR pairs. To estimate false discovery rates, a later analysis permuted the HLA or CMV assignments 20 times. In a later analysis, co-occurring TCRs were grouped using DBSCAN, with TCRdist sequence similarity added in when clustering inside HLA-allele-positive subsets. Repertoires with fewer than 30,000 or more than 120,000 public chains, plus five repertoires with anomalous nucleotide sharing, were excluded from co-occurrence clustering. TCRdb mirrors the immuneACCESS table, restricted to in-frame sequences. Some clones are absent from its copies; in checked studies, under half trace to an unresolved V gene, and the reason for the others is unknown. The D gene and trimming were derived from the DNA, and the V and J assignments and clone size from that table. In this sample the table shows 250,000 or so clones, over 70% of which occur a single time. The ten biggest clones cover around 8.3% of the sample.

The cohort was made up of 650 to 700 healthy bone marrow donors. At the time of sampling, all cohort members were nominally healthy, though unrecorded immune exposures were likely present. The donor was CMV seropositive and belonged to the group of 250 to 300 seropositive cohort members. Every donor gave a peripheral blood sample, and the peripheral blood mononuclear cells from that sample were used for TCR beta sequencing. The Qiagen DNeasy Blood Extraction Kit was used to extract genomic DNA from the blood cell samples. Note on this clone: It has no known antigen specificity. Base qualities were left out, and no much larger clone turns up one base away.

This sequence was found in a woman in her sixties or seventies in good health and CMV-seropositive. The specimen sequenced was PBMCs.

The DNA is as follows: TGTGCCAGCAGCTCAGGGACTAGCGGGAGAGACGAGCAGTACTTC. Translated, it gives CASSSGTSGRDEQYF. The chain joins TRBV9 to TRBJ2-7; 14 central nucleotides agree with TRBD2. CDR1 and CDR2 were assigned from the germline V gene as SGDLS and YYNGEE. Including cysteine and phenylalanine, the CDR3 has 15 amino acids. This entry keeps only the CDR3 DNA: 45 bases, framed from base 1. Germline trimming: 4 bases from V, 5 bases from J; junction bases outside gene matches: 5. The full variable domain, completed from the reference TRBV9 and TRBJ2-7 proteins outside the CDR3, reads DSGVTQTPKHLITATGQRVTLRCSPRSGDLSVYWYQQSLDQGLQFLIQYYNGEERAKGNILERFSAQQFPDLHSELNLSSLELGDSALYFCASSSGTSGRDEQYFGPGTRLTVT.